This TCR beta chain was obtained from a study of response to subunit inactivated influenza vaccine. The CDR3 sequence is 15 residues long. CDR1 and CDR2 from the germline V gene are MGHDK and SYGVNS. V shed 4 bases and J shed 5 bases, with 17 bases lying between them. Each CDR3 protein gets one entry after TCRdb re-called the RT-PCR reads with MiXCR. The profile shows around 200,000 distinct CDR3 sequences, about 12% of them singletons. This clonotype was counted between two and nine times. What it binds is not known. Notes on the study in general: It was suggested by the authors that few new T cells are recruited by each seasonal influenza vaccination.

These same data were also listed under a study on T cells expressing NK-cell markers. That work states: UMIs accompanied the 5'RACE template switching by which TCR beta cDNA was made. Eight donors were sequenced, of whom seven were HCMV-seropositive, while the remaining one was HCMV-seronegative. Of CD8+ T cells, 1.0-7.0% belonged to dominant NKG2C+ clonotypes in several donors.

This sequence originates from a man between 45 and 60 years old who received an inactivated influenza vaccine. This chain connects TRBV25-1 to TRBJ2-5, with D possibly matching TRBD1 (5 bases). The material was CD8+ T cells sorted from PBMCs, obtained roughly 12 days after vaccination. The CDR3 sequence: CASSGQGRARETQYF. The CDR3 coding sequence is TGTGCCAGCAGTGGCCAGGGCAGGGCGAGGGAGACCCAGTACTTC.